The clone carrying this T cell receptor (beta chain) was detected only a few times. As yet, its antigen is unknown. This CDR3 comprises 13 residues. Trimming cost V 5 bases and J 4 bases; bases outside gene matches: 4. Germline lookup yields CDR1 LNHNV and CDR2 YYDKDF (reference sequence). Reverse transcribing all isolated RNA meant expressed TCRB transcripts were sequenced. The data were produced by immunoSEQ multiplex PCR, yet TCRdb's version contains in-frame clones alone and is incomplete. Here the sample spans about 930,000 clones, roughly 16% being singletons. The source of the sample is a study of beta chain features in type 1 diabetes. Study observations and caveats: Resolution of whether HLA type affects TCRB rearrangement was not achieved here.

The V gene is TRBV15, the J gene TRBJ1-1, with 7 bases fitting TRBD1. Specimen: naive CD4+ T cells from blood. The receptor was derived from a young woman in good health. CDR3 loop: CATSQRTGTEAFF. CDR3 bases: TGTGCCACCAGCCAACGGACAGGCACTGAAGCTTTCTTT. Drawing the rest from reference TRBV15 and TRBJ1-1, the complete variable domain is DAMVIQNPRYQVTQFGKPVTLSCSQTLNHNVMYWYQQKSSQAPKLLFHYYDKDFNNEADTPDNFQSRRPNTSFCFLDIRSPGLGDTAMYLCATSQRTGTEAFFGQGTRLTVV.